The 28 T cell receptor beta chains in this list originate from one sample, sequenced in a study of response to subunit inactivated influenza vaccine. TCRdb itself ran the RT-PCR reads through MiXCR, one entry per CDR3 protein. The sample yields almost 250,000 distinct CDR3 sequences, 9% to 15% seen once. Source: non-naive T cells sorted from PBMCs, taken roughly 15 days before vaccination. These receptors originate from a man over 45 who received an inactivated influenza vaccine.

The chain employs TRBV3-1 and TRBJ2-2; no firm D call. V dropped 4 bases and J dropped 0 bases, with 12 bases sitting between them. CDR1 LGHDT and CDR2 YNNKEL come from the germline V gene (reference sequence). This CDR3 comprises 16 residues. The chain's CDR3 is CASSRGRPTNTGELFF. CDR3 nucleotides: TGTGCCAGCAGCCGTGGCAGACCTACGAACACCGGGGAGCTGTTTTTT. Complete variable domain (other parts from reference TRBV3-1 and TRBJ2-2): DTAVSQTPKYLVTQMGNDKSIKCEQNLGHDTMYWYKQDSKKFLKIMFSYNNKELIINETVPNRFSPKSPDKAHLNLHINSLELGDSAVYFCASSRGRPTNTGELFFGEGSRLTVL.

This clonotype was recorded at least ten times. As DNA, the CDR3 is TGTGCCAGCAGTTTGTCGGGACGGGGGGGGAGTGGAAACACCATATATTTT. It specifies CASSLSGRGGSGNTIYF. J is TRBJ1-3 and V is TRBV27; D may be TRBD1 (5 bases). V was trimmed by 3 bases and J by 3 bases, leaving 18 bases between them. Germline V gives CDR1 MNHEY, CDR2 SMNVEV (reference sequence). The CDR3 sequence is 17 residues long.

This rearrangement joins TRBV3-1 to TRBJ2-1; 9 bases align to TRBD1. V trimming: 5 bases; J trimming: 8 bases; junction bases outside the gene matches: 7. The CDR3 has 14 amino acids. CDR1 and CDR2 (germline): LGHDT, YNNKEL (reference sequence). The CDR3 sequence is CASSKGGQGYEQFF. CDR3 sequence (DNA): TGTGCCAGCAGCAAGGGGGGACAGGGATATGAGCAGTTCTTC.

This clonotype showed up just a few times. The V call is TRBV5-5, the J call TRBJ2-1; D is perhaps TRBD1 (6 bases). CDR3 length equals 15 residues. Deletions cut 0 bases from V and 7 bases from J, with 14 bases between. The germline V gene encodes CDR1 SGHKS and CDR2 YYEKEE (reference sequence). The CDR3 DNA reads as TGTGCCAGCAGCTTGGCCCGGCAGGGGTGGAATGAGCAGTTCTTC. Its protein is CASSLARQGWNEQFF.

The CDR3 reads CASSSRDGGNTEAFF. For the CDR3, the DNA is TGTGCCAGCAGCAGTAGGGACGGCGGGAACACTGAAGCTTTCTTT. The genes are TRBV6-2 or TRBV6-3 and TRBJ1-1, with a weak D call TRBD1 (5 bases). CDR1 and CDR2 from the germline V gene are MNHEY and SVGEGT. The germline V and J ends were trimmed by 6 bases and 1 base, with 15 bases remaining between them. This CDR3 is 15 amino acids long.

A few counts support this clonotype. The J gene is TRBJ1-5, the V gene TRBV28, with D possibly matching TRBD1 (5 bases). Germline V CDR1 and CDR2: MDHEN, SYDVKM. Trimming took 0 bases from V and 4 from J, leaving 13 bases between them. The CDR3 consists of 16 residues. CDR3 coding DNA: TGTGCCAGCAGTTTATGGGCCAGGGTAACTAATCAGCCCCAGCATTTT. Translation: CASSLWARVTNQPQHF.

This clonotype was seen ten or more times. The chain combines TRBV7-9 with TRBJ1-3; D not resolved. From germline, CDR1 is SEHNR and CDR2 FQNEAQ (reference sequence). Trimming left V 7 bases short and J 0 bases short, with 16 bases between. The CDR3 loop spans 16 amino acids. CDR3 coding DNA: TGTGCCAGCACCCTAGAGGGTTTTTACTCTGGAAACACCATATATTTT. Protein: CASTLEGFYSGNTIYF.

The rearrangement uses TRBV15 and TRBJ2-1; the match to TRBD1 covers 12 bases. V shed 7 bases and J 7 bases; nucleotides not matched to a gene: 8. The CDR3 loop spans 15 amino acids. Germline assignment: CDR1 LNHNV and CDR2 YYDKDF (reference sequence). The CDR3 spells CATILGTGGRNEQFF. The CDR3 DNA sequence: TGTGCCACCATATTAGGGACAGGGGGCCGGAATGAGCAGTTCTTC.

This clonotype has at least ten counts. The CDR3 spells CASRVQGNGEKLFF. The CDR3 DNA reads TGCGCCAGCCGGGTACAGGGGAACGGCGAAAAACTGTTTTTT. The chain recombines TRBV5-1 with TRBJ1-4, with 7 bases identical to TRBD1. With 7 bases clipped from V and 8 bases from J, the junction kept 11 bases outside the gene matches. Germline CDR1 reads SGHRS; CDR2 reads YFSETQ. There are 14 residues in the CDR3.

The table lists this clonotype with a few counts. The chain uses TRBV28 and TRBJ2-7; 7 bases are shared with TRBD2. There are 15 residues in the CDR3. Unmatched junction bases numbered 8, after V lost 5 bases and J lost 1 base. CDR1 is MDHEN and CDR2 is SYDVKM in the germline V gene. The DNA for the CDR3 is TGTGCCAGCAGTCTTCGCCTAGCGGTATCCTACGAGCAGTACTTC. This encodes CASSLRLAVSYEQYF.

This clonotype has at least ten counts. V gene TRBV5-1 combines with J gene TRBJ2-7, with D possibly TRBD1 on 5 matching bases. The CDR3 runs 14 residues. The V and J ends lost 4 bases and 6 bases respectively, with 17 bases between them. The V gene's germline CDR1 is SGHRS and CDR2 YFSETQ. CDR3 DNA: TGCGCCAGCAGCGGAAGCCAGACAGCTCTCGAGCAGTACTTC. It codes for CASSGSQTALEQYF.

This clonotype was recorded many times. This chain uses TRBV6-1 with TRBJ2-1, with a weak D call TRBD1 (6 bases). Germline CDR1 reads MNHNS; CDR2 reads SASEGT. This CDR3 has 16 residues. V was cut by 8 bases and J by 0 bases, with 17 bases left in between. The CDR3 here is CASAKGVYSSYNEQFF. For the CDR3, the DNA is TGTGCCAGCGCGAAGGGGGTTTATAGCTCCTACAATGAGCAGTTCTTC.

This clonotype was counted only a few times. CDR3 residues: CASSGGWPQHF. CDR3 bases: TGTGCCAGCAGTGGGGGTTGGCCCCAGCATTTT. The V call is TRBV6-2 or TRBV6-3, the J call TRBJ1-5; TRBD1 might be the D (5 bases). Per the germline V gene, CDR1 is MNHEY and CDR2 is SVGEGT. The CDR3 totals 11 residues. V was pared by 5 bases and J by 9 bases, with 8 bases between.

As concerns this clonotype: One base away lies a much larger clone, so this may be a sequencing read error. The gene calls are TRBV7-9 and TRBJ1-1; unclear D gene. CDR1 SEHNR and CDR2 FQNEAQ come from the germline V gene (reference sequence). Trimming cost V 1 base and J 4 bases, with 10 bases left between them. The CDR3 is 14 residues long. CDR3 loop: CASSLEGLSTEAFF. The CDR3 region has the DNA TGTGCCAGCAGCTTAGAAGGATTGAGCACTGAAGCTTTCTTT.

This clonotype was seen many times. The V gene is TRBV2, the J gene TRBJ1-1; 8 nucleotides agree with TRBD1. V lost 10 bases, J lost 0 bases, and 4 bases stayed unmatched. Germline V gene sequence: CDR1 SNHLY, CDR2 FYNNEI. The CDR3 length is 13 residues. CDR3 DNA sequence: TGTGCCAACTCGGACAGGGTGAACACTGAAGCTTTCTTT. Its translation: CANSDRVNTEAFF. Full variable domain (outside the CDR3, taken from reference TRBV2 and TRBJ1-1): EPEVTQTPSHQVTQMGQEVILRCVPISNHLYFYWYRQILGQKVEFLVSFYNNEISEKSEIFDDQFSVERPDGSNFTLKIRSTKLEDSAMYFCANSDRVNTEAFFGQGTRLTVV.

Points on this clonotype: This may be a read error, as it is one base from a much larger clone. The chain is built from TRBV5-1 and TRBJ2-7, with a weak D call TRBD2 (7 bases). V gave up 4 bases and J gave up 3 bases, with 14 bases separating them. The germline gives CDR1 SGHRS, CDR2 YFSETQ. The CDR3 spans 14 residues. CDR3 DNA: TGCGCCAGCAGCCCAAGGGGGGGGAACTACGAGCAGTACTTC. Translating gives CASSPRGGNYEQYF.

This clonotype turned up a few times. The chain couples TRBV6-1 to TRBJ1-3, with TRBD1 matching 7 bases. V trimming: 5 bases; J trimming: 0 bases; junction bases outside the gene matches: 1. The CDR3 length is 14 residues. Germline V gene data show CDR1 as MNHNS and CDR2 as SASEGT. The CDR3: CASSTGVSGNTIYF. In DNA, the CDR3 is TGTGCCAGCAGTACAGGGGTCTCTGGAAACACCATATATTTT.

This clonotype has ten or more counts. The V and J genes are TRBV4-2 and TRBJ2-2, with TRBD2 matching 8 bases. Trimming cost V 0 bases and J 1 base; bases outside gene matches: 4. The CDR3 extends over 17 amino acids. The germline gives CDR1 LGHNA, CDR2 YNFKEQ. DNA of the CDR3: TGTGCCAGCAGCCAAGATCCGGCGGGGGGGAACACCGGGGAGCTGTTTTTT. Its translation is CASSQDPAGGNTGELFF.

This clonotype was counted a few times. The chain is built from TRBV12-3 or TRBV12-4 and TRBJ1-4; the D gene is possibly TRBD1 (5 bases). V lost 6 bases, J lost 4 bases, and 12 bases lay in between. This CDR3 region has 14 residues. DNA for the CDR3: TGTGCCAGCAGCCGAGACAGTTTTAATGAAAAACTGTTTTTT. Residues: CASSRDSFNEKLFF.

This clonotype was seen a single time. CDR3 in DNA: TGTGCCAGCAGCAAAAGCGGGACTAGCGGGACCGGGGAGCTGTTTTTT. Protein: CASSKSGTSGTGELFF. The chain couples TRBV11-3 to TRBJ2-2; 12 bases agree with TRBD2. Germline V CDR1 and CDR2: SGHNT, YENEEA. Trimming removed 5 bases from V and 5 bases from J; junction bases left unmatched: 6. There are 16 residues in the CDR3.

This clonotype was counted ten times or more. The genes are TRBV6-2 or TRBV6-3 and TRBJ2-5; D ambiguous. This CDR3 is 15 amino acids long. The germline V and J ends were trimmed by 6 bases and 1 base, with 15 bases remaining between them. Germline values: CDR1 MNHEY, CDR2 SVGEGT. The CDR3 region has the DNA TGTGCCAGCAGAAGAAGGATACGGCCCCAAGAGACCCAGTACTTC. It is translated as CASRRRIRPQETQYF.

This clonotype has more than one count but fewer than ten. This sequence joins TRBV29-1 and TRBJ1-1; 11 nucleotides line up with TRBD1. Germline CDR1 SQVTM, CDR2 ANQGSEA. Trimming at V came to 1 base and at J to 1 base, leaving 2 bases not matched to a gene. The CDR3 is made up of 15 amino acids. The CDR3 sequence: CSVEAGTGGNTEAFF. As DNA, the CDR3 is TGCAGCGTTGAAGCCGGGACAGGGGGGAACACTGAAGCTTTCTTT.

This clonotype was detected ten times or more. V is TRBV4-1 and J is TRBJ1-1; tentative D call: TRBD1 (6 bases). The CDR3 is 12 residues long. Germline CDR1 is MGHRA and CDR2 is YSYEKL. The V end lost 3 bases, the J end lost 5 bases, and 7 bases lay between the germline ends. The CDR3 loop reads CASSHTGTEAFF. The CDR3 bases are TGCGCCAGCAGCCACACAGGGACTGAAGCTTTCTTT.

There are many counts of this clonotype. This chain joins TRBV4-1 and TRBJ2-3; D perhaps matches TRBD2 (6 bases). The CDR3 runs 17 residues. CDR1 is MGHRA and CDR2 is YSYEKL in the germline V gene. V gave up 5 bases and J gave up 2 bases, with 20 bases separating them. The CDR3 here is CASSTRSRGDLTDTQYF. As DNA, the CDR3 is TGCGCCAGCAGCACCCGAAGCCGCGGGGACCTCACAGATACGCAGTATTTT.

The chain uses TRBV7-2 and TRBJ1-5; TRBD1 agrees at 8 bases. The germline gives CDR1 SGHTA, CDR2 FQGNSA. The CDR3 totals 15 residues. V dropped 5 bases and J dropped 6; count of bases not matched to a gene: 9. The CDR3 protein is CASSGGTGNGQPQHF. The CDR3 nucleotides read TGTGCCAGCAGCGGCGGGACAGGTAATGGTCAGCCCCAGCATTTT. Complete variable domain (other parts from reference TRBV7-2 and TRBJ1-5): GAGVSQSPSNKVTEKGKDVELRCDPISGHTALYWYRQSLGQGLEFLIYFQGNSAPDKSGLPSDRFSAERTGGSVSTLTIQRTQQEDSAVYLCASSGGTGNGQPQHFGDGTRLSIL.

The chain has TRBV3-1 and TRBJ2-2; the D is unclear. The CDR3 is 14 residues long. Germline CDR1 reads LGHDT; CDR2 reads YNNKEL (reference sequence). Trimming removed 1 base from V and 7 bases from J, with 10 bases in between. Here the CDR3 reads CASSQGLSGGELFF. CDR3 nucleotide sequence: TGTGCCAGCAGCCAAGGACTTTCGGGCGGGGAGCTGTTTTTT.

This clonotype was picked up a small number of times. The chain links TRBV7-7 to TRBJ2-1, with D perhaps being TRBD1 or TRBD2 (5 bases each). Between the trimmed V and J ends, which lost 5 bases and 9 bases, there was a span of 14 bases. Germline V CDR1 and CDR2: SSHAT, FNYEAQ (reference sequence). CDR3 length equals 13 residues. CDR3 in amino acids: CASSPDRDAEQFF. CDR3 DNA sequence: TGTGCCAGCAGCCCCGACCGGGACGCTGAGCAGTTCTTC.

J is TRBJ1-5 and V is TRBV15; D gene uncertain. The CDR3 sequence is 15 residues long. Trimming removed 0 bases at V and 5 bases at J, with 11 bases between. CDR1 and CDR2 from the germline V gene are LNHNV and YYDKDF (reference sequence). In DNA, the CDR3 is TGTGCCACCAGCAGAGATCGGGGAGTTTATCAGCCCCAGCATTTT. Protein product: CATSRDRGVYQPQHF.